The entry below gives a single T cell receptor (beta chain) sequence along with its context. The data originate from a study of regulatory T cells in long-lasting Graves disease. Time point indicated: newly diagnosed GD, antithyroid drugs for less than 3 months. The TCR library used RNA extracted from PBMCs. Construction of the TCR beta libraries employed iRepertoire HTBI primers in conjunction with Arm-PCR of CDR3 regions. Original methodology: Across the samples, identification revealed approximately 66 TRBV and about 13 TRBJ segments. TCRdb analysed the multiplex PCR reads with MiXCR anew, one entry per CDR3 protein. The V and J calls shown here were made by TCRdb, not taken from the authors' results. The sample contains approximately 350,000 distinct CDR3 sequences, around 16% of which appear only once. Germline V gene data show CDR1 as MNHNS and CDR2 as SASEGT. This CDR3 is 13 amino acids long. Trimming took off 2 bases at V and 4 bases at J, with 8 bases between the two ends.

This same sample was also part of a study on T cells in Graves' hyperthyroidism and ophthalmopathy. This second report adds: Most thyroid clonotypes that were expanded above 0.001 also turned up in blood.

J is TRBJ1-2 and V is TRBV6-1; no clear D. Sequencing was performed on peripheral blood mononuclear cells (PBMCs), taken at new diagnosis, from a patient treated with antithyroid drugs. This clonotype was sampled from a woman between 18 and 29 years old with Graves disease. CDR3: CASSERRTYGYTF. Here the CDR3 DNA reads TGTGCCAGCAGTGAACGGAGGACCTATGGCTACACCTTC.